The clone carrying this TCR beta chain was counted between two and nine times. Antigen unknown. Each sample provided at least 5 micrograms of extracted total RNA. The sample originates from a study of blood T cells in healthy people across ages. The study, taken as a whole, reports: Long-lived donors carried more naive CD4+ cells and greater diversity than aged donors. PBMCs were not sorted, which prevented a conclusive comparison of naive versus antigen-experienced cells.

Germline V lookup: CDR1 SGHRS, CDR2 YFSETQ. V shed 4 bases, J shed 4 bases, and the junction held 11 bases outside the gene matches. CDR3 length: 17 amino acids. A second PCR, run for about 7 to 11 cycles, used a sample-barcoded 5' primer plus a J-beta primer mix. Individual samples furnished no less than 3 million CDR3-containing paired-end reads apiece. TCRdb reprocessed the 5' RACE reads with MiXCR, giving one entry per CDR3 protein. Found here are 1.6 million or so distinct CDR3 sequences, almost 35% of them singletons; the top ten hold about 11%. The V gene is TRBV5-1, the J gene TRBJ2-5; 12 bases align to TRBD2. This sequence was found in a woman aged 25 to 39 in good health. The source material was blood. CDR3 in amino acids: CASSVGLLAGGIETQYF. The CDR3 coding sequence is TGCGCCAGCAGCGTTGGTCTTCTAGCGGGGGGGATAGAGACCCAGTACTTC.